What follows are 20 T cell receptor beta chains derived from one specimen sequenced in a study of shared clonotypes between healthy human individuals. Data came from immunoSEQ multiplex PCR; TCRdb stores just in-frame clones and leaves some out. Here the sample spans about 2 million clones, about 95% being singletons. Sequenced material: naive CD4+ T cells sorted from blood. Subset of the sample: CD45RA+ positively selected. The receptors stem from a man aged 18 to 29 in good health.

This clone was detected only a few times. J is TRBJ2-7 and V is TRBV6-6; TRBD1 matches 9 bases. The V segment lost 5 bases and the J segment 7 bases; nucleotides outside the gene matches: 3. Germline V gene lookup returns CDR1 MNHNY and CDR2 SVGAGI (reference sequence). This CDR3 region has 12 residues. The CDR3 DNA follows: TGTGCCAGCAGTACGGGGACAGGGGAGCAGTACTTC. This codes for CASSTGTGEQYF.

Notes on this clone: At the DNA level, this CDR3 is encoded by other sequences in the same sample as well. The rearrangement joins TRBV2 to TRBJ1-5; 8 bases match TRBD1. CDR3 length: 15 residues. CDR1 and CDR2 from the germline V gene are SNHLY and FYNNEI. V was pared by 3 bases and J by 2 bases, with 3 bases of the junction left unmatched. The CDR3 DNA reads TGTGCCAGCAGTGACGGACAGGGAGGCAATCAGCCCCAGCATTTT. Its translation is CASSDGQGGNQPQHF.

The J gene is TRBJ1-5, the V gene TRBV6-6, with D hard to call. The CDR3 covers 14 residues. CDR1 is MNHNY and CDR2 is SVGAGI in the germline V gene (reference sequence). The V and J ends lost 6 bases and 2 bases respectively, with 11 bases between them. The CDR3 DNA sequence: TGTGCCAGCAGGAAGACAACAGGCAATCAGCCCCAGCATTTT. Its protein product is CASRKTTGNQPQHF.

This sequence joins TRBV29-1 and TRBJ2-3; 14 bases are shared with TRBD2. Germline V gene lookup returns CDR1 SQVTM and CDR2 ANQGSEA. The junction had 7 bases not matched to a gene; V was cut back by 4 bases and J by 1 base. CDR3 length: 17 residues. The CDR3 DNA is TGCAGCGTTGGGACTAGCGGGGGGCTCGCTGGCACAGATACGCAGTATTTT. Translating gives CSVGTSGGLAGTDTQYF.

V is TRBV9 and J is TRBJ2-5; 11 bases line up with TRBD2. Germline lookup yields CDR1 SGDLS and CDR2 YYNGEE. V lost 3 bases to trimming and J lost 1 base; unmatched junction nucleotides: 5. The CDR3 covers 16 residues. The CDR3 coding sequence is TGTGCCAGCAGCGGGGGGACTAGCGGTCTCCAAGAGACCCAGTACTTC. As protein: CASSGGTSGLQETQYF. Full variable domain (remainder filled in from reference TRBV9 and TRBJ2-5): DSGVTQTPKHLITATGQRVTLRCSPRSGDLSVYWYQQSLDQGLQFLIQYYNGEERAKGNILERFSAQQFPDLHSELNLSSLELGDSALYFCASSGGTSGLQETQYFGPGTRLLVL.

The chain employs TRBV21-1 and TRBJ1-5. TRBV21-1 is a known pseudogene. This CDR3 spans 12 amino acids. CDR3 region: CASSIYGGSQHF. The DNA of the CDR3 is TGTGCCAGCAGCATTTACGGGGGTTCCCAGCATTTT.

The J gene is TRBJ1-5, the V gene TRBV27; D may be TRBD1 (5 bases). This CDR3 is 16 amino acids long. The V and J ends lost 2 bases and 3 bases respectively, with 14 bases between them. Germline V gene data show CDR1 as MNHEY and CDR2 as SMNVEV (reference sequence). CDR3 residues: CASSLNGIGDNQPQHF. For the CDR3, the DNA is TGTGCCAGCAGTTTAAATGGCATAGGGGACAATCAGCCCCAGCATTTT.

CDR3 bases: TGTGCCAGCAGTGATAGACAGGGGCCCCTGAACACTGAAGCTTTCTTT. Translating gives CASSDRQGPLNTEAFF. This sequence joins TRBV25-1 and TRBJ1-1; 8 bases are a match to TRBD1. The CDR3 is 16 amino acids. Trimming cost V 3 bases and J 0 bases; bases outside gene matches: 6. Looked up from germline, CDR1 is MGHDK and CDR2 is SYGVNS.

The chain carries TRBV2 and TRBJ1-5, with D maybe TRBD1 (6 bases). This CDR3 spans 15 amino acids. CDR1 is SNHLY and CDR2 is FYNNEI in the germline V gene. The germline V and J ends were trimmed by 6 bases and 0 bases, with 12 bases remaining between them. The DNA of the CDR3 is TGTGCCAGCAGGCCCACAGGGTATAGCAATCAGCCCCAGCATTTT. Translation gives CASRPTGYSNQPQHF.

Comment on this clone: The same CDR3 arises from other DNA sequences in this sample as well. V is TRBV28 and J is TRBJ2-2, with 8 bases identical to TRBD2. Germline V gene sequence: CDR1 MDHEN, CDR2 SYDVKM. Germline trimming cut 5 bases from V and 1 base from J; bases unmatched to any gene: 0. The CDR3 totals 14 residues. As DNA, the CDR3 is TGTGCCAGCAGTAGCGGGGGGAACACCGGGGAGCTGTTTTTT. It encodes CASSSGGNTGELFF.

The chain joins TRBV7-2 to TRBJ1-1; a possible D gene is TRBD1 (6 bases). The CDR3 consists of 15 residues. From germline, CDR1 is SGHTA and CDR2 FQGNSA. Trimming shortened V by 7 bases and J by 0 bases, and 15 bases separated the two germline ends. In DNA form, the CDR3 reads TGTGCCAGCAAACTAAGAGGACAGATGAACACTGAAGCTTTCTTT. This sequence encodes CASKLRGQMNTEAFF.

The CDR3 here is CASSLLQGSYEQYF. In DNA, the CDR3 is TGTGCCAGCAGCTTATTACAGGGGTCCTACGAGCAGTACTTC. The chain uses TRBV7-9 and TRBJ2-7; 7 nucleotides match TRBD1. Germline CDR1 and CDR2: SEHNR and FQNEAQ (reference sequence). This CDR3 is built from 14 residues. J gave up 1 base and V 2 bases, and 2 bases lay outside the gene matches.

This chain uses TRBV6-1 with TRBJ2-7, with 12 nucleotides matching TRBD2. V gave up 4 bases and J gave up 6 bases; unmatched junction bases: 4. The germline V gene encodes CDR1 MNHNS and CDR2 SASEGT. The CDR3 runs 14 residues. The CDR3 here is CASSALGLAGEQYF. In DNA, the CDR3 is TGTGCCAGCAGTGCCCTGGGACTAGCGGGCGAGCAGTACTTC.

The rearrangement uses TRBV7-9 and TRBJ2-3; TRBD1 aligns across 11 bases. The CDR3 spans 13 residues. Trimming at V came to 1 base and at J to 10 bases, leaving 1 base not matched to a gene. In germline, CDR1 is SEHNR, CDR2 FQNEAQ (reference sequence). The CDR3 DNA sequence: TGTGCCAGCAGCTTAGGGGGACAGGGGGCGCAGTATTTT. Translation: CASSLGGQGAQYF.

Comment on this clone: Other DNA sequences in the same sample also yield this CDR3. This chain connects TRBV18 to TRBJ2-1, with D possibly TRBD1 on 5 matching bases. From germline, CDR1 is KGHSH and CDR2 LQKENI. CDR3 length: 14 amino acids. V lost 3 bases and J lost 3, with 9 bases in between. The DNA for the CDR3 is TGTGCCAGCTCACCTCCGACAGTCTACAATGAGCAGTTCTTC. It translates to CASSPPTVYNEQFF.

The chain uses TRBV2 and TRBJ2-7; 10 bases agree with TRBD1. This CDR3 has 17 residues. The V segment lost 7 bases and the J segment 0 bases; nucleotides outside the gene matches: 12. CDR1 and CDR2 from the germline V gene are SNHLY and FYNNEI. The CDR3 region is CASKPGQGTRSSYEQYF. In nucleotides, the CDR3 is TGTGCCAGCAAGCCGGGACAGGGGACCCGTAGCTCCTACGAGCAGTACTTC.

The chain links TRBV10-3 to TRBJ1-4, with TRBD1 identical over 7 bases. CDR3 size: 16 residues. Germline CDR1 ENHRY, CDR2 SYGVKD. J lost 8 bases, V lost 0 bases, and 9 bases had no gene match. The CDR3 DNA reads TGTGCCATCAGTGAGTCCTTAACGACAGGGAGAGAAAAACTGTTTTTT. Translating gives CAISESLTTGREKLFF.

The chain has TRBV5-6 and TRBJ2-7; 7 bases are a match to TRBD2. The CDR3 has 15 amino acids. Germline V gives CDR1 SGHDT, CDR2 YYEEEE. With 1 base clipped from V and 0 bases from J, the junction kept 4 bases outside the gene matches. In DNA form, the CDR3 reads TGTGCCAGCAGCTTGCCTGGCGGGAGCTCCTACGAGCAGTACTTC. Its translation is CASSLPGGSSYEQYF.

V is TRBV28 and J is TRBJ2-1; tentative D call: TRBD2 (6 bases). Trimming removed 6 bases at V and 5 bases at J, with 14 bases between. Germline V CDR1 and CDR2: MDHEN, SYDVKM. The CDR3 extends over 14 amino acids. CDR3 in DNA: TGTGCCAGCAGCTCTGGGGGAGGAGACAATGAGCAGTTCTTC. It is translated as CASSSGGGDNEQFF.

The CDR3, as DNA: TGTGCCAGCAGTTCTAACAGGGGGCTTAATGAGCAGTTCTTC. This encodes CASSSNRGLNEQFF. V and J are TRBV6-6 and TRBJ2-1, with 9 bases fitting TRBD1. The CDR3 has 14 amino acids. From germline, CDR1 is MNHNY and CDR2 SVGAGI (reference sequence). J was trimmed by 7 bases and V by 4 bases; bases with no gene match: 5.